This TCR beta chain emerged from a study of cytomegalovirus exposure and HLA in healthy donors. Trimming cost V 5 bases and J 8 bases, with 18 bases left between them. Germline lookup yields CDR1 MNHEY and CDR2 SMNVEV (reference sequence). CDR3 length: 15 residues. The PCR contained 60 Vbeta and 13 Jbeta primers. Clones were read by immunoSEQ multiplex PCR, and TCRdb kept only the in-frame ones, dropping some. The sample consists of about 150,000 clones, 70% to 90% of them appearing once. The chain uses TRBV27 and TRBJ1-4, with D possibly matching TRBD1 (5 bases). Sequenced input: PBMCs. This clonotype was obtained from a woman in her thirties or forties in good health and CMV-seropositive. The CDR3 DNA sequence: TGTGCCAGCAGTACCCGGGGAGGGACGGGGGAAAAACTGTTTTTT. Amino acids: CASSTRGGTGEKLFF.